The subject of this entry is one TCR beta chain. The data are from a study of CD8 T cells in Susac syndrome. RNA was extracted with the RNeasy kit, and a quantity of roughly 0.45 to 1 ug was reverse transcribed using random hexamers. One entry per CDR3 protein, called by TCRdb with MiXCR from the immunoSEQ multiplex PCR reads. The data show roughly 180,000 distinct CDR3 sequences, about 94% seen once. The V segment lost 6 bases and the J segment 5 bases; nucleotides outside the gene matches: 4. The CDR3 is 14 residues long. In germline, CDR1 is MDHEN, CDR2 SYDVKM. The TCR comes from a human donor in good health. The material sequenced was CD4+ T cells from PBMCs. The chain combines TRBV28 with TRBJ2-1; the match to TRBD1 covers 10 bases. Written as DNA, the CDR3 is TGTGCCAGCAGGGGGACAGGGGAACACAATGAGCAGTTCTTC. It specifies CASRGTGEHNEQFF.